Detailed here is one TCR beta chain. The germline gives CDR1 MNHEY, CDR2 SMNVEV (reference sequence). The CDR3 has 15 residues. After removal of 6 bases from V and 3 bases from J, the junction contained 7 bases not matched to a gene. The data were taken from a study of blood T cell repertoires in COVID-19. Libraries were prepared by immunoSEQ multiplex PCR; TCRdb keeps only in-frame clonotypes and omits some of them. The sample lists hundreds of thousands of clones, about 90% seen once, with 6% to 8.5% in the top ten. The sequenced sample consisted of peripheral blood. This TCR came from a woman aged 70-85 years with COVID-19, enrolled during active disease. The chain joins TRBV27 to TRBJ2-7; 11 nucleotides align to TRBD2. The CDR3 spells CASSLTSGVIYEQYF. The CDR3 coding sequence is TGTGCCAGCAGCCTGACTAGCGGGGTAATCTACGAGCAGTACTTC.